Here is one T cell receptor beta chain with its context. The data are from a study of blood T cell repertoires in COVID-19. Study background: Spain, Italy and the United States supplied samples that represented acute and convalescent COVID-19. T cells, B-cell-depleted T cells, or PBMCs provided the cDNA or gDNA that served as material.

V shed 2 bases and J 6 bases; nucleotides not matched to a gene: 3. The CDR3 has 13 residues. Germline V lookup: CDR1 KGHSH, CDR2 LQKENI. Per the study methods: Amplification from reference gene primers served as the basis for estimated nucleated cell counts. Produced via immunoSEQ multiplex PCR; TCRdb's table is partial and in-frame only. V and J calls and clone size are as listed in that table; D and trimming were resolved from the DNA. The sample records a few hundred thousand clones, about 87% being singletons. The chain recombines TRBV18 with TRBJ2-7; 8 bases map to TRBD1. Material: peripheral blood. The source is a human donor in a cohort sampled during active COVID-19. The DNA for the CDR3 is TGTGCCAGCTCACCAAAACAGGGGGTCGAGCAGTACTTC. Protein product: CASSPKQGVEQYF.